These 8 T cell receptor beta chains came from one sample sequenced in a study of T cells in localized non-small cell lung cancer. The protocol was immunoSEQ multiplex PCR, while the TCRdb copy is restricted to in-frame clones and leaves out a portion. The sample records about 3,000 clones, 15% to 20% being singletons. This specimen was lung tumor tissue, taken before any cancer treatment. These receptor sequences come from a man between 40 and 69 years old with stage I squamous cell lung carcinoma.

This clone appeared a few times. The V gene is TRBV11-3, the J gene TRBJ2-1; a possible D gene is TRBD2 (6 bases). This CDR3 is 17 amino acids long. Trimming removed 5 bases at V and 1 base at J, with 18 bases between. Per germline, CDR1 SGHNT and CDR2 YENEEA. The CDR3 sequence is CASSRDLTRVSYNEQFF. DNA for the CDR3: TGTGCCAGCAGCCGCGATCTGACTAGGGTTTCCTACAATGAGCAGTTCTTC.

In this sample, this clone is medium-sized. The chain is built from TRBV28 and TRBJ2-7; D gene ambiguous. V was cut by 3 bases and J by 1 base, with 4 bases left in between. The CDR3 is 12 residues long. Germline-derived CDR1 and CDR2 are MDHEN and SYDVKM. The CDR3 region is CASSFGSYEQYF. In DNA form, the CDR3 reads TGTGCCAGCAGTTTCGGTTCCTACGAGCAGTACTTC.

This clone was seen a few times. This CDR3 is CASSYSLSGDTQYF. CDR3 DNA sequence: TGTGCCAGCAGTTACTCGCTTAGCGGGGATACGCAGTATTTT. V usage is TRBV6-8 and J usage is TRBJ2-3; TRBD2 aligns across 7 bases. The V and J ends lost 0 bases and 6 bases, in that order; junction bases with no gene match: 3. Looked up from germline, CDR1 is MNHGY and CDR2 is SAAAGT. This CDR3 region has 14 residues.

This clone was seen only a few times. The V and J genes are TRBV4-1 and TRBJ1-1, with D possibly matching TRBD1 (5 bases). Germline assignment: CDR1 MGHRA and CDR2 YSYEKL. Trimming left V 7 bases short and J 10 bases short, with 19 bases between. This CDR3 spans 13 amino acids. DNA for the CDR3: TGCGCCAGCAAGAGTATTGGGGGGATAATAGCTTTCTTT. Its translation: CASKSIGGIIAFF.

This clone is classed as medium-sized (0.01 to 0.1%). V and J are TRBV11-3 and TRBJ1-1; possible D gene TRBD1, 5 bases. V dropped 7 bases and J dropped 5 bases, with 17 bases sitting between them. Germline lookup yields CDR1 SGHNT and CDR2 YENEEA. The CDR3 has 14 residues. The CDR3 region has the DNA TGTGCCAGCAACCGCAGGGATTTGGGGACTGAAGCTTTCTTT. Amino acids: CASNRRDLGTEAFF. Supplemented by reference TRBV11-3 and TRBJ1-1, the full variable domain reads EAGVVQSPRYKIIEKKQPVAFWCNPISGHNTLYWYLQNLGQGPELLIRYENEEAVDDSQLPKDRFSAERLKGVDSTLKIQPAELGDSAVYLCASNRRDLGTEAFFGQGTRLTVV.

This clone is categorized as medium-sized. This rearrangement joins TRBV11-3 to TRBJ1-4; tentatively, D is TRBD1 (5 bases). CDR1 is SGHNT and CDR2 is YENEEA in the germline V gene. With 2 bases removed from V and 8 bases from J, the gap between germline ends came to 27 bases. The CDR3 consists of 19 residues. The CDR3 nucleotides read TGTGCCAGCAGCTTACAAGGCCGAAGGGGCGGACTTCATCAGGAAAAACTGTTTTTT. It specifies CASSLQGRRGGLHQEKLFF.

This clone counts as medium-sized. This chain links TRBV9 with TRBJ2-7; a possible D gene is TRBD2 (5 bases). Germline V gives CDR1 SGDLS, CDR2 YYNGEE. The CDR3 has 15 residues. V was trimmed by 2 bases and J by 2 bases, leaving 14 bases between them. CDR3 DNA sequence: TGTGCCAGCAGCGTGGAGGCCAAGGGCACCTACGAGCAGTACTTC. Amino acids: CASSVEAKGTYEQYF.

This clone was seen a few times. V is TRBV10-3 and J is TRBJ1-2; D might be TRBD1 (6 bases). V lost 2 bases, J lost 4 bases, and 8 bases lay in between. Germline V CDR1 and CDR2: ENHRY, SYGVKD. CDR3 length equals 13 residues. The CDR3 here is CAISETGTYGYTF. The CDR3 DNA is TGTGCCATCAGTGAGACAGGGACCTATGGCTACACCTTC.